This TCR beta chain was sequenced for a study of blood T cell repertoires in COVID-19. The wider study: In each case, the material was cDNA or gDNA derived from T cells, B-cell-depleted T cells, or PBMCs.

Measured with immunoSEQ multiplex PCR; TCRdb has only the in-frame clones, and not every one. In the table there are about 120,000 clones, roughly four fifths of which are singletons. The J segment lost 4 bases and the V segment lost 7 bases, leaving 9 bases of the junction unmatched. This CDR3 is 14 amino acids long. Germline values: CDR1 MNHEY, CDR2 SVGAGI. This TCR derives from a human donor in a cohort sampled during active COVID-19. V is TRBV6-5 and J is TRBJ2-7; TRBD2 matches 8 bases. Sample: peripheral blood. The CDR3 nucleotides are TGTGCCAGCACCCCGGGAGGGACTTCTTACGAGCAGTACTTC. Translating gives CASTPGGTSYEQYF.